The 25 T cell receptor beta chains listed next were all sequenced from one sample in a study of control samples from healthy donors and cancer patients. Clones were read by immunoSEQ multiplex PCR, and TCRdb kept only the in-frame ones, dropping some. The table lists about 51,000 clones, roughly 90% of them singletons. Sequenced sample: PBMCs. The origin of the receptors is a man aged 50-60 years with head and neck cancer.

Notes on this clone: Other DNA sequences of this sample code for an identical CDR3. This chain uses TRBV29-1 with TRBJ1-5; 9 bases map to TRBD1. The CDR3 extends over 15 amino acids. Germline values: CDR1 SQVTM, CDR2 ANQGSEA. Unmatched junction bases numbered 11, after V lost 4 bases and J lost 7 bases. As DNA, the CDR3 is TGCAGCGTTGGAACAGGGGGCGCGGGGGGGCAGCCCCAGCATTTT. Its protein is CSVGTGGAGGQPQHF. The full variable domain, its missing parts supplied by reference TRBV29-1 and TRBJ1-5, is SAVISQKPSRDICQRGTSLTIQCQVDSQVTMMFWYRQQPGQSLTLIATANQGSEATYESGFVIDKFPISRPNLTFSTLTVSNMSPEDSSIYLCSVGTGGAGGQPQHFGDGTRLSIL.

The chain recombines TRBV15 with TRBJ1-2; D is uncertain. Trimming left V 0 bases short and J 6 bases short, with 14 bases between. The CDR3 runs to 15 residues. CDR1 LNHNV and CDR2 YYDKDF come from the germline V gene (reference sequence). CDR3 bases: TGTGCCACCAGCAGAGATTCGGGCCAGGTTGATGGCTACACCTTC. It encodes CATSRDSGQVDGYTF.

This chain links TRBV19 with TRBJ2-7, with TRBD2 matching over 10 bases. In germline, CDR1 is LNHDA, CDR2 SQIVND (reference sequence). The V and J ends lost 3 bases and 6 bases, in that order; junction bases with no gene match: 11. The CDR3 has 16 amino acids. DNA for the CDR3: TGTGCCAGTAGTATTGGAGCGGGAGGGCCTTCGGGCGAGCAGTACTTC. Encoded protein: CASSIGAGGPSGEQYF. Supplemented by reference TRBV19 and TRBJ2-7, the full variable domain reads DGGITQSPKYLFRKEGQNVTLSCEQNLNHDAMYWYRQDPGQGLRLIYYSQIVNDFQKGDIAEGYSVSREKKESFPLTVTSAQKNPTAFYLCASSIGAGGPSGEQYFGPGTRLTVT.

The V gene is TRBV5-4, the J gene TRBJ2-7; no clear D gene. The germline gives CDR1 SGHNT, CDR2 YYREEE (reference sequence). Trimming took 0 bases from V and 2 from J, leaving 9 bases between them. This CDR3 is 14 amino acids long. The DNA of the CDR3 is TGTGCCAGCAGCTTGGGGAACCCCCCCTACGAGCAGTACTTC. This encodes CASSLGNPPYEQYF.

This clone was seen once. This chain joins TRBV27 and TRBJ1-6, with D perhaps matching TRBD1 (5 bases). V shed 3 bases and J shed 10 bases, with 13 bases lying between them. CDR1 and CDR2 (germline): MNHEY, SMNVEV (reference sequence). The CDR3 runs 14 residues. The DNA for the CDR3 is TGTGCCAGCAGTTTGGCCGGGACGGAGTCACCCCTCCACTTT. It codes for CASSLAGTESPLHF.

This rearrangement joins TRBV5-1 to TRBJ1-4; 8 nucleotides agree with TRBD1. The CDR3 loop spans 15 amino acids. CDR1 and CDR2 from the germline V gene are SGHRS and YFSETQ. The ends lost 4 bases at V and 4 bases at J; junction bases unmatched: 6. CDR3 amino acids: CASSLAGGDNEKLFF. The DNA for the CDR3 is TGCGCCAGCAGCCTGGCAGGGGGCGATAATGAAAAACTGTTTTTT.

This rearrangement joins TRBV5-1 to TRBJ1-1; D remains ambiguous. V was cut by 0 bases and J by 0 bases, with 9 bases left in between. CDR1 is SGHRS, CDR2 YFSETQ, per germline. CDR3 size: 15 residues. CDR3 residues: CASSLELGVNTEAFF. CDR3 DNA sequence: TGCGCCAGCAGCTTGGAACTCGGAGTGAACACTGAAGCTTTCTTT.

This clone occurred once. The chain couples TRBV5-4 to TRBJ2-7; 7 bases match TRBD1. J gave up 0 bases and V 4 bases, and 7 bases lay outside the gene matches. This CDR3 has 15 residues. CDR1 and CDR2 (germline): SGHNT, YYREEE (reference sequence). The CDR3 DNA sequence: TGTGCCAGCAGCCAACAGACAGGGAGCTCCTACGAGCAGTACTTC. Translation gives CASSQQTGSSYEQYF.

V gene TRBV6-4 combines with J gene TRBJ2-3, with TRBD1 identical over 7 bases. There are 15 residues in the CDR3. Per germline, CDR1 MRHNA and CDR2 SNTAGT. V was pared by 2 bases and J by 4 bases, with 6 bases of the junction left unmatched. The CDR3 sequence: CASSDGQDFSDTQYF. The CDR3 DNA is TGTGCCAGCAGTGACGGACAGGATTTTTCAGATACGCAGTATTTT.

This clone came up once. The chain has TRBV24-1 and TRBJ1-2; D unclear. In germline, CDR1 is KGHDR, CDR2 SFDVKD. This CDR3 is built from 14 residues. The ends were cut back, 5 bases at V and 4 bases at J, with 13 bases in the middle. CDR3 amino acids: CATSGPETRYGYTF. DNA of the CDR3: TGTGCCACCAGTGGTCCTGAGACACGCTATGGCTACACCTTC.

This chain joins TRBV15 and TRBJ2-5, with 13 bases matching TRBD2. CDR1 LNHNV and CDR2 YYDKDF come from the germline V gene (reference sequence). This CDR3 contains 16 residues. The V segment lost 5 bases and the J segment 2 bases; nucleotides outside the gene matches: 5. In DNA, the CDR3 is TGTGCCACCAGCGGGGGGACTAGCGGGACACAAGAGACCCAGTACTTC. It yields the protein CATSGGTSGTQETQYF.

The rearrangement joins TRBV28 to TRBJ1-3; 7 bases are shared with TRBD1. Germline CDR1 MDHEN, CDR2 SYDVKM. V was pared by 3 bases and J by 6 bases, with 8 bases of the junction left unmatched. CDR3 length equals 15 residues. The CDR3 reads CASSFLGGQPNTIYF. CDR3 nucleotides: TGTGCCAGCAGTTTTTTGGGGGGACAGCCAAACACCATATATTTT.

The genes are TRBV3-1 (or the pseudogene TRBV3-2) and TRBJ2-7, with 13 bases fitting TRBD2. The V and J ends lost 5 bases and 0 bases, in that order; junction bases with no gene match: 7. The CDR3 is 17 amino acids. CDR1 and CDR2 from the germline V gene are LGHDT and YNNKEL (reference sequence). CDR3 in amino acids: CASSGRTSGRGSYEQYF. CDR3 nucleotides: TGTGCCAGCAGCGGACGGACTAGCGGGAGAGGCTCCTACGAGCAGTACTTC.

Comment on this clone: Within the sample, other DNA sequences also encode this same CDR3. The chain links TRBV19 to TRBJ1-1, with no clear D. Germline V gene lookup returns CDR1 LNHDA and CDR2 SQIVND (reference sequence). The CDR3 contains 12 residues. V gave up 6 bases and J gave up 4 bases, with 9 bases separating them. As DNA, the CDR3 is TGTGCCAGTAGCCCTCTCGGCACTGAAGCTTTCTTT. This translates into CASSPLGTEAFF.

This chain links TRBV7-2 with TRBJ2-7; 9 nucleotides agree with TRBD1. With V trimmed by 1 base and J by 2 bases, 3 bases remained unmatched. The CDR3 runs 15 residues. Germline CDR1 and CDR2: SGHTA and FQGNSA. Written as DNA, the CDR3 is TGTGCCAGCAGCTTAGAGGGACAGGGTACCTACGAGCAGTACTTC. Its translation is CASSLEGQGTYEQYF.

J is TRBJ2-2 and V is TRBV10-1; TRBD1 aligns across 7 bases. Germline trimming cut 7 bases from V and 3 bases from J; bases unmatched to any gene: 2. CDR3 length equals 13 residues. CDR1 and CDR2 from the germline V gene are WNHNN and SYGVQD (reference sequence). The CDR3 loop reads CASTGTDTGELFF. CDR3 in DNA: TGCGCCAGCACCGGGACAGACACCGGGGAGCTGTTTTTT.

The chain joins TRBV6-5 to TRBJ1-2; perhaps TRBD1 as D (6 bases). This CDR3 comprises 15 residues. Trimming stripped 7 bases from V and 9 bases from J, with 24 bases between. The germline V gene encodes CDR1 MNHEY and CDR2 SVGAGI. This CDR3 reads CASKTTRGGLPRYTF. CDR3 coding DNA: TGTGCCAGCAAAACTACCCGAGGGGGTCTACCTCGCTACACCTTC.

The rearrangement uses TRBV28 and TRBJ2-7; TRBD1 agrees at 9 bases. Per the germline V gene, CDR1 is MDHEN and CDR2 is SYDVKM. The CDR3 covers 16 residues. Trimming cost V 3 bases and J 2 bases; bases outside gene matches: 8. The CDR3 here is CASSFSLGQGTYEQYF. The CDR3 nucleotides read TGTGCCAGCAGTTTTAGTCTGGGACAGGGAACCTACGAGCAGTACTTC.

V usage is TRBV6-4 and J usage is TRBJ1-2, with 9 nucleotides matching TRBD1. The CDR3 has 17 amino acids. CDR1 is MRHNA and CDR2 is SNTAGT in the germline V gene. The V gene end was trimmed by 2 bases and the J gene end by 7 bases; junction bases not matched to a gene: 14. In DNA, the CDR3 is TGTGCCAGCAGTGACACTTTAACAGGGGGCCGAGGTAGTGGCTACACCTTC. Translation gives CASSDTLTGGRGSGYTF.

The V and J genes are TRBV30 and TRBJ1-5; perhaps TRBD1 as D (6 bases). V shed 2 bases and J shed 7 bases, with 15 bases lying between them. Germline V lookup: CDR1 GTSNPN, CDR2 SVGIG (reference sequence). CDR3 length: 14 residues. The CDR3 nucleotides read TGTGCCTGGAGTCTACAGGGCCGTGACCAGCCCCAGCATTTT. It specifies CAWSLQGRDQPQHF.

V usage is TRBV28 and J usage is TRBJ2-5; D gene unclear. This CDR3 has 13 amino acids. The V end was cut by 5 bases, the J end by 12 bases, with 19 bases between. CDR1 is MDHEN, CDR2 SYDVKM, per germline. The CDR3 protein is CASSLSTPPSEYF. CDR3 DNA sequence: TGTGCCAGCAGTCTCTCGACACCTCCCTCGGAGTACTTC.

CDR3 DNA: TGTGCCGGCAAACGGGGGACCAACAATGAGCAGTTCTTC. Protein sequence: CAGKRGTNNEQFF. The chain is built from TRBV2 and TRBJ2-1, with D possibly matching TRBD2 (6 bases). The CDR3 runs 13 residues. Trimming removed 11 bases from V and 5 bases from J, with 16 bases in between. CDR1 and CDR2 from the germline V gene are SNHLY and FYNNEI.

The gene calls are TRBV11-2 and TRBJ2-6; no clear D gene. V lost 4 bases and J lost 3, with 13 bases in between. This CDR3 is 16 amino acids long. Germline loops: CDR1 SGHAT, CDR2 FQNNGV. The CDR3 loop is CASSYPSSVGANVLTF. CDR3 sequence (DNA): TGTGCCAGCAGCTACCCCTCATCTGTTGGGGCCAACGTCCTGACTTTC. The entire variable domain, with the rest obtained from reference TRBV11-2 and TRBJ2-6, is as follows: EAGVAQSPRYKIIEKRQSVAFWCNPISGHATLYWYQQILGQGPKLLIQFQNNGVVDDSQLPKDRFSAERLKGVDSTLKIQPAKLEDSAVYLCASSYPSSVGANVLTFGAGSRLTVL.

The J gene is TRBJ1-4, the V gene TRBV30; 7 nucleotides line up with TRBD1. Germline assignment: CDR1 GTSNPN and CDR2 SVGIG (reference sequence). The CDR3 is 12 amino acids. V shed 7 bases, J shed 8 bases, and the junction held 7 bases outside the gene matches. CDR3 loop: CAFDRVEEKLFF. The CDR3 nucleotides read TGTGCCTTCGACAGGGTGGAAGAAAAACTGTTTTTT.

V is TRBV7-9 and J is TRBJ2-3; tentative D call: TRBD2 (5 bases). CDR1 is SEHNR and CDR2 is FQNEAQ in the germline V gene (reference sequence). There are 14 residues in the CDR3. Trimming cost V 2 bases and J 6 bases, with 12 bases left between them. The CDR3 region is CASSLLVSGDTQYF. CDR3 nucleotide sequence: TGTGCCAGCAGCTTATTAGTCTCGGGGGATACGCAGTATTTT.